The text below deals with one TCR beta chain. The data stem from a study of blood T cell repertoires in COVID-19. TCRdb keeps only in-frame clones here, not all; method: immunoSEQ multiplex PCR. The sample yields 250,000 to 300,000 clones, around four fifths seen once. CDR3 length: 15 residues. Germline values: CDR1 SGHRS, CDR2 YFSETQ. Unmatched junction bases numbered 3, after V lost 3 bases and J lost 3 bases. This clonotype originated in a man older than 75 with acute or convalescent COVID-19. Sequencing used peripheral blood. The chain links TRBV5-1 to TRBJ2-1; 10 nucleotides match TRBD2. CDR3 in DNA: TGCGCCAGCAGCTCGGGACTAGCGAGCTACAATGAGCAGTTCTTC. Amino acid sequence: CASSSGLASYNEQFF.